The present entry profiles one T cell receptor (beta chain) with its context. Germline V gene lookup returns CDR1 GTSNPN and CDR2 SVGIG (reference sequence). This CDR3 is 16 amino acids long. J was trimmed by 3 bases and V by 2 bases; bases with no gene match: 7. These data come from a study of cytomegalovirus exposure and HLA in healthy donors. The PCR made use of 60 Vbeta and 13 Jbeta primers. Some clones are missing from TCRdb's copy, which holds only in-frame ones; the method was immunoSEQ multiplex PCR. Of some 100,000 clones listed, 80% to 90% were seen once; the top ten hold 1.2%. The receptor's source is a woman aged 18-35 years in good health and CMV-seronegative. The chain links TRBV30 to TRBJ2-2, with TRBD2 identical over 9 bases. The sequencing sample was made of PBMCs. This chain's CDR3 is CAWSPLTSGYTGELFF. In nucleotides, the CDR3 is TGTGCCTGGAGTCCCCTGACTAGCGGATACACCGGGGAGCTGTTTTTT.